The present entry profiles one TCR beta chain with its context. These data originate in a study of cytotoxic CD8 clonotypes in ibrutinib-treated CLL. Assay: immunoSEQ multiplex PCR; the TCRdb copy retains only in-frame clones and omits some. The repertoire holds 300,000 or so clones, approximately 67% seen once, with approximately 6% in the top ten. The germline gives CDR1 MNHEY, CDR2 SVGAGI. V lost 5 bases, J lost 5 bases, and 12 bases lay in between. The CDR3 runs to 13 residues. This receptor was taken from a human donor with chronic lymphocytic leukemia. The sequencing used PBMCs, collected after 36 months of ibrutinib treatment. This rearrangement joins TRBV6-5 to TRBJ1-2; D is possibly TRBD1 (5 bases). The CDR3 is CASSPGPGYGYTF. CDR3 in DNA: TGTGCCAGCAGTCCGGGACCGGGGTATGGCTACACCTTC.